The entry that follows covers one T cell receptor beta chain sequence. The antigen remains undetermined. This CDR3 is 15 amino acids long. The V end lost 5 bases, the J end lost 3 bases, and 15 bases lay between the germline ends. Germline CDR1 MNHEY, CDR2 SVGEGT. Template switching by 5'RACE produced TCR cDNA, adding a universal primer site and UMIs. TCRdb ran MiXCR on the 5' RACE reads and lists one entry per CDR3 protein. The sample includes approximately 600,000 distinct CDR3 sequences, more than 9% seen only once; the top ten take under 15%. The data belong to a study of T cells after yellow fever vaccination. Turning to the study itself: The SMART-Seq v4 Ultra Low Input method served to prepare the low-cell-number fractions. The study's findings and limits: The booster saw the reappearance of most primary-vaccination clones (around 96% CD4, 80% to 90% CD8). Clonotypes found in both CD4 and CD8 compartments made up a small share.

The rearrangement joins TRBV6-2 or TRBV6-3 to TRBJ2-3; the D is unclear. The TCR sequence derives from a man aged 25 to 45 who received the YFV17D yellow fever vaccine. The sequencing used PBMCs, collected on the day of the yellow fever booster vaccination. The CDR3 DNA reads as TGTGCCAGCAGTCCGACCAGGAGAGTGACAGATACGCAGTATTTT. Its protein is CASSPTRRVTDTQYF.